The 22 T cell receptor beta chains reported below all come from one sample, sequenced in a study of beta chain features in type 1 diabetes. Every isolated RNA sample was fully reverse transcribed, so sequencing captured expressed TCRB transcripts. Generated by immunoSEQ multiplex PCR, the TCRdb table keeps only in-frame clones and is missing some. There are approximately 470,000 clones in the sample; 30% occur only once, and around 0.065% lies in the top ten. Sequencing used naive CD4+ T cells from blood. The receptors derive from a man aged 18 to 30 in good health.

In regard to this clone: This sample includes further DNA sequences coding for the same CDR3. V gene TRBV29-1 combines with J gene TRBJ2-5; TRBD1 matches at 8 bases. Germline V gives CDR1 SQVTM, CDR2 ANQGSEA. V gave up 6 bases and J gave up 5 bases; unmatched junction bases: 5. This CDR3 spans 12 amino acids. CDR3 DNA: TGCAGCGTAGCCCAGGGGGCCGAGACCCAGTACTTC. As protein: CSVAQGAETQYF.

This clone has only a few counts. The chain employs TRBV29-1 and TRBJ2-7; perhaps TRBD1 as D (6 bases). The germline V and J ends were trimmed by 5 bases and 0 bases, with 11 bases remaining between them. The V gene's germline CDR1 is SQVTM and CDR2 ANQGSEA. There are 13 residues in the CDR3. CDR3: CSVIRDISYEQYF. In DNA, the CDR3 is TGCAGCGTTATCCGGGACATCTCCTACGAGCAGTACTTC.

This rearrangement joins TRBV18 to TRBJ2-7, with a weak D call TRBD2 (5 bases). The CDR3 is 13 amino acids. V lost 2 bases, J lost 2 bases, and 7 bases lay in between. CDR1 is KGHSH, CDR2 LQKENI, per germline. The CDR3 bases are TGTGCCAGCTCACCAGGGCGGGCCTACGAGCAGTACTTC. Translating gives CASSPGRAYEQYF.

This clone was seen a handful of times. V is TRBV30 and J is TRBJ1-1, with D unresolved. V was trimmed by 2 bases and J by 4 bases, leaving 5 bases between them. Germline CDR1 reads GTSNPN; CDR2 reads SVGIG (reference sequence). The CDR3 runs to 11 residues. For the CDR3, the DNA is TGTGCCTGGAGTACTAGCACTGAAGCTTTCTTT. Protein sequence: CAWSTSTEAFF.

This clone has only a few counts. The chain has TRBV10-3 and TRBJ2-1, with D possibly TRBD2 on 5 matching bases. The germline V gene has CDR1 ENHRY and CDR2 SYGVKD. The CDR3 is 13 amino acids. V was trimmed by 4 bases and J by 8 bases, leaving 12 bases between them. CDR3 sequence (DNA): TGTGCCATCAGTGGTGGGAGTGGGGATGAGCAGTTCTTC. It codes for CAISGGSGDEQFF.

This clone came up a few times. The genes are TRBV5-1 and TRBJ2-1; no firm D call. Germline values: CDR1 SGHRS, CDR2 YFSETQ. The CDR3 spans 14 residues. Trimming left V 0 bases short and J 3 bases short, with 7 bases between. The CDR3 region has the DNA TGCGCCAGCAGCTTGGAACTCGACTACAATGAGCAGTTCTTC. This sequence encodes CASSLELDYNEQFF.

The CDR3 here is CASSGWGRLNEQFF. CDR3 nucleotide sequence: TGTGCCAGCAGTGGCTGGGGGAGGCTAAATGAGCAGTTCTTC. This chain joins TRBV27 and TRBJ2-1, with a weak D call TRBD2 (6 bases). Germline loops: CDR1 MNHEY, CDR2 SMNVEV (reference sequence). The CDR3 runs to 14 residues. V was trimmed by 5 bases and J by 7 bases, leaving 15 bases between them.

The V and J genes are TRBV28 and TRBJ1-2; the D gene is possibly TRBD1 (5 bases). Germline CDR1 and CDR2: MDHEN and SYDVKM. This CDR3 contains 17 residues. Trimming shortened V by 5 bases and J by 3 bases, and 22 bases separated the two germline ends. The CDR3 coding sequence is TGTGCCAGCAGTCTGGCGGCTGCGGGACGAGAGGACTATGGCTACACCTTC. It is translated as CASSLAAAGREDYGYTF.

This clone occurred a few times. The chain recombines TRBV30 with TRBJ2-1, with D tentatively TRBD1 (6 bases). There are 13 residues in the CDR3. Germline V CDR1 and CDR2: GTSNPN, SVGIG (reference sequence). V lost 3 bases to trimming and J lost 10 bases, with 16 bases between them. CDR3 sequence reads: CAWSTGKGGEQFF. DNA of the CDR3: TGTGCCTGGAGCACAGGGAAGGGCGGGGAGCAGTTCTTC. Based on the CDR3 plus reference TRBV30 and TRBJ2-1, the full variable domain is SQTIHQWPATLVQPVGSPLSLECTVEGTSNPNLYWYRQAAGRGLQLLFYSVGIGQISSEVPQNLSASRPQDRQFILSSKKLLLSDSGFYLCAWSTGKGGEQFFGPGTRLTVL.

The genes are TRBV30 and TRBJ2-7, with D unclear. This CDR3 comprises 10 residues. Germline V gene data show CDR1 as GTSNPN and CDR2 as SVGIG (reference sequence). The germline V and J ends were trimmed by 1 base and 6 bases, with 4 bases remaining between them. CDR3 sequence (DNA): TGTGCCTGGAGTGGAGCCGAGCAGTACTTC. This encodes CAWSGAEQYF.

J is TRBJ2-1 and V is TRBV11-2; 7 bases line up with TRBD1. The CDR3 is 13 amino acids. Germline V gene lookup returns CDR1 SGHAT and CDR2 FQNNGV. Trimming took 6 bases from V and 6 from J; bases not matched to a gene: 5. In DNA, the CDR3 is TGTGCCAGCAGGATACAGGGGACCAATGAGCAGTTCTTC. It yields the protein CASRIQGTNEQFF.

CDR3 region: CASSLEGRNYEQYF. In nucleotides, the CDR3 is TGTGCCAGCAGCCTGGAAGGACGGAACTACGAGCAGTACTTC. The V gene is TRBV5-4, the J gene TRBJ2-7; D remains unclear. This CDR3 is 14 amino acids long. V lost 4 bases to trimming and J lost 3 bases, with 14 bases between them. Germline assignment: CDR1 SGHNT and CDR2 YYREEE (reference sequence). The full variable domain, with the rest looked up from reference TRBV5-4 and TRBJ2-7, is ETGVTQSPTHLIKTRGQQVTLRCSSQSGHNTVSWYQQALGQGPQFIFQYYREEENGRGNFPPRFSGLQFPNYSSELNVNALELDDSALYLCASSLEGRNYEQYFGPGTRLTVT.

The V and J genes are TRBV25-1 and TRBJ2-1, with 7 bases aligning to TRBD2. This CDR3 comprises 17 residues. Losses at the gene ends were 5 bases for V and 3 bases for J; bases not matched to a gene: 13. The germline gives CDR1 MGHDK, CDR2 SYGVNS. CDR3 protein: CASSRERGGSGYNEQFF. In DNA form, the CDR3 reads TGTGCCAGCAGTCGCGAACGGGGCGGGAGTGGCTACAATGAGCAGTTCTTC.

The chain is built from TRBV7-2 and TRBJ2-7, with a tentative D call TRBD2 (6 bases). The CDR3 loop spans 14 amino acids. V lost 4 bases to trimming and J lost 5 bases, with 15 bases between them. The germline V gene encodes CDR1 SGHTA and CDR2 FQGNSA. This CDR3 reads CASSSVLASHEQYF. CDR3 DNA sequence: TGTGCCAGCAGCTCCGTACTAGCTTCCCACGAGCAGTACTTC.

This clone has just a few counts. This sample includes further DNA sequences coding for the same CDR3. This CDR3 is CASSRGTGEQYF. The CDR3 region has the DNA TGTGCCAGCAGCCGCGGGACGGGCGAGCAGTACTTC. V gene TRBV6-5 combines with J gene TRBJ2-7, with a possible D match to TRBD2 (6 bases). CDR3 size: 12 residues. Per the germline V gene, CDR1 is MNHEY and CDR2 is SVGAGI. V was pared by 6 bases and J by 6 bases, with 12 bases between.

The chain couples TRBV29-1 to TRBJ1-3; D remains unclear. The CDR3 is 13 residues long. Germline V gives CDR1 SQVTM, CDR2 ANQGSEA. Deletions cut 5 bases from V and 4 bases from J, with 12 bases between. The CDR3 bases are TGCAGCGTTAGGTTCGGTGGAGGAAACACCATATATTTT. Translation: CSVRFGGGNTIYF.

This clone occurred once. The chain is built from TRBV30 and TRBJ2-7; D gene ambiguous. CDR1 GTSNPN and CDR2 SVGIG come from the germline V gene (reference sequence). The CDR3 length is 15 residues. The V gene lost 1 base and the J gene lost 6 bases, with 19 bases spanning the gap. The CDR3 DNA is TGTGCCTGGAGTGGGCAAAGGCGGTTCACCGGCGAGCAGTACTTC. Encoded protein: CAWSGQRRFTGEQYF.

The chain recombines TRBV11-2 with TRBJ1-1; D gene unclear. Trimming took off 3 bases at V and 0 bases at J, with 17 bases between the two ends. This CDR3 region has 17 residues. Germline CDR1 SGHAT, CDR2 FQNNGV. The CDR3 DNA is TGTGCCAGCAGCTTCCCCAGAGGGCATATCTTGAACACTGAAGCTTTCTTT. Protein sequence: CASSFPRGHILNTEAFF. The whole variable domain, filled in from reference TRBV11-2 and TRBJ1-1, reads EAGVAQSPRYKIIEKRQSVAFWCNPISGHATLYWYQQILGQGPKLLIQFQNNGVVDDSQLPKDRFSAERLKGVDSTLKIQPAKLEDSAVYLCASSFPRGHILNTEAFFGQGTRLTVV.

The chain couples TRBV4-2 to TRBJ2-6; 7 bases agree with TRBD1. The trim removed 4 bases at V and 2 bases at J, leaving 2 bases unmatched. Germline CDR1 and CDR2: LGHNA and YNFKEQ. CDR3 length: 15 amino acids. The CDR3 loop reads CASSPTGTGANVLTF. CDR3 DNA sequence: TGTGCCAGCAGCCCGACAGGGACTGGGGCCAACGTCCTGACTTTC.

CDR3 nucleotide sequence: TGTGCCAGCAGCCAAGACCGGGGGAGCGATGAGCAGTTCTTC. Translating it yields CASSQDRGSDEQFF. This chain links TRBV4-2 with TRBJ2-1, with D perhaps TRBD2 (6 bases). CDR3 length: 14 amino acids. The germline V gene encodes CDR1 LGHNA and CDR2 YNFKEQ. Trimming removed 0 bases at V and 8 bases at J, with 11 bases between.

The sample holds a few counts of this clone. The chain recombines TRBV7-2 with TRBJ2-1, with a tentative D call TRBD1 (6 bases). Germline assignment: CDR1 SGHTA and CDR2 FQGNSA. Trimming left V 5 bases short and J 14 bases short, with 19 bases between. The CDR3 is made up of 13 amino acids. The CDR3, as DNA: TGTGCCAGCAGCCCTCGACAGGTGAAGGGCGAGTTCTTC. Translated, it gives CASSPRQVKGEFF.

This chain links TRBV28 with TRBJ2-7; a weak D match, TRBD2 (5 bases). Germline V gives CDR1 MDHEN, CDR2 SYDVKM. V lost 3 bases and J 3 bases, leaving 9 bases between the germline ends. The CDR3 sequence is 13 residues long. In nucleotides, the CDR3 is TGTGCCAGCAGTTTGCTAGGAGGCTACGAGCAGTACTTC. Its translation: CASSLLGGYEQYF.